The 9 T cell receptor beta chains presented below share a single source sample, sequenced in a study of naive and memory T cell subsets. The beta constant-region primer was an equimolar mix of two oligonucleotides covering TRBC1 and TRBC2. Ligated cDNA was amplified by four rounds of PCR with nested alpha and beta constant-region primers and SP2. MiXCR, applied by TCRdb to the UMI-ligation and nested PCR reads, yields one record per CDR3 protein. The sample contains some 110,000 distinct CDR3 sequences, 36% of which appear only once. The sequenced material came from central memory CD4+ T cells from blood. The receptors were gathered from a human donor in good health.

This rearrangement joins TRBV6-2 or TRBV6-3 to TRBJ1-5; D may be TRBD1 (6 bases). Looked up from germline, CDR1 is MNHEY and CDR2 is SVGEGT. Trimming left V 6 bases short and J 3 bases short, with 15 bases between. The CDR3 covers 15 residues. The CDR3 region is CASSGNGQINQPQHF. CDR3 DNA sequence: TGTGCCAGCAGCGGGAACGGACAGATCAATCAGCCCCAGCATTTT.

This chain joins TRBV12-3 or TRBV12-4 and TRBJ2-7, with TRBD2 identical over 10 bases. V gave up 5 bases and J gave up 5 bases; unmatched junction bases: 12. There are 16 residues in the CDR3. CDR3 nucleotide sequence: TGTGCCAGCAGTGAAAGCGGGAGGGCCCTTCTTAACGAGCAGTACTTC. Translated: CASSESGRALLNEQYF.

V usage is TRBV6-1 and J usage is TRBJ2-7; D call uncertain. CDR3 length equals 13 residues. Germline V gives CDR1 MNHNS, CDR2 SASEGT. Between the trimmed V and J ends, which lost 2 bases and 3 bases, there was a span of 8 bases. CDR3 loop: CASSERAFYEQYF. In DNA form, the CDR3 reads TGTGCCAGCAGTGAACGGGCCTTCTACGAGCAGTACTTC.

Only a few counts were recorded for this clonotype. The V call is TRBV20-1, the J call TRBJ2-3; possibly TRBD2 for D (5 bases). V lost 3 bases and J 3 bases, leaving 13 bases between the germline ends. Germline-derived CDR1 and CDR2 are DFQATT and SNEGSKA (reference sequence). This CDR3 contains 14 residues. The CDR3 region is CSASEGLGTDTQYF. CDR3 coding DNA: TGCAGTGCTAGTGAGGGCCTGGGGACAGATACGCAGTATTTT.

This clonotype has more than one count but fewer than ten. This rearrangement joins TRBV14 to TRBJ2-3; D gene ambiguous. The CDR3 contains 16 residues. Germline CDR1 and CDR2: SGHDN and FVKESK. Trimming left V 4 bases short and J 2 bases short, with 16 bases between. This CDR3 is CASSLGDLILTDTQYF. CDR3 nucleotide sequence: TGTGCCAGCAGCCTTGGCGACCTCATTCTCACAGATACGCAGTATTTT.

This chain uses TRBV7-8 with TRBJ2-7; TRBD2 might be the D (6 bases). Trimming removed 4 bases from V and 3 bases from J, with 13 bases in between. CDR1 and CDR2 from the germline V gene are SGHVS and FQNEAQ. CDR3 length: 14 residues. CDR3 nucleotide sequence: TGTGCCAGCAGCTCTACGGACTACCTCTACGAGCAGTACTTC. Translating it yields CASSSTDYLYEQYF. Combining the CDR3 with reference TRBV7-8 and TRBJ2-7 gives the whole variable domain GAGVSQSPRYKVAKRGQDVALRCDPISGHVSLFWYQQALGQGPEFLTYFQNEAQLDKSGLPSDRFFAERPEGSVSTLKIQRTQQEDSAVYLCASSSTDYLYEQYFGPGTRLTVT.

This clonotype was counted a few times. This chain joins TRBV20-1 and TRBJ2-7; possible D gene TRBD1, 6 bases. V shed 4 bases and J shed 6 bases, with 13 bases lying between them. Per the germline V gene, CDR1 is DFQATT and CDR2 is SNEGSKA (reference sequence). This CDR3 spans 12 amino acids. The CDR3 loop reads CSATQTGAEQYF. For the CDR3, the DNA is TGCAGTGCTACCCAGACAGGAGCCGAGCAGTACTTC.

The chain has TRBV3-1 and TRBJ2-5; D may be TRBD1 or TRBD2 (5 bases each). Trimming cost V 3 bases and J 3 bases, with 8 bases left between them. The CDR3 length is 13 residues. CDR1 is LGHDT and CDR2 is YNNKEL in the germline V gene (reference sequence). The CDR3 DNA reads TGTGCCAGCAGCCAGGGACGGAAAGAGACCCAGTACTTC. It codes for CASSQGRKETQYF.

This clonotype was seen ten or more times. The chain links TRBV20-1 to TRBJ2-1; 7 bases map to TRBD2. This CDR3 spans 15 amino acids. Germline V lookup: CDR1 DFQATT, CDR2 SNEGSKA (reference sequence). With V trimmed by 0 bases and J by 7 bases, 9 bases remained unmatched. Here the CDR3 reads CSARDFGGDPNEQFF. Written as DNA, the CDR3 is TGCAGTGCTAGAGATTTTGGGGGGGACCCAAATGAGCAGTTCTTC.